This is a list of T cell receptor beta chains from one sample in a study. Each CDR3 protein is one row after TCRdb ran MiXCR on the 5' RACE reads. Here the sample spans about 47,000 distinct CDR3 sequences, 28% being singletons. Sequenced: naive CD4+ T cells sorted from blood. The receptors shown here come from a female donor with breast cancer. Both conserved end residues are part of each CDR3. The D gene is left open where the match is weak. A clone size is listed for some rows: how often the clone was seen (once, few, many), or a class if it is expanded.

clone size: NA; D gene: NA; J gene: TRBJ1-2; V gene: TRBV20-1; CDR3 DNA: TGCAGTGCCGGGCGTAATGGCTACACCTTC; CDR3 protein: CSAGRNGYTF
clone size: medium-sized; D gene: NA; J gene: TRBJ2-2; V gene: TRBV5-1; CDR3 DNA: TGCGCCAGCAGCTTGTCCATGCCGAGAAGCACCGGGGAGCTGTTTTTT; CDR3 protein: CASSLSMPRSTGELFF
clone size: NA; D gene: NA; J gene: TRBJ2-7; V gene: TRBV20-1; CDR3 DNA: TGCAGTGCTAACCGGGGATTGGGCTACGAGCAGTACTTC; CDR3 protein: CSANRGLGYEQYF
clone size: NA; D gene: TRBD1; J gene: TRBJ1-5; V gene: TRBV27; CDR3 DNA: TGTGCCAGCAGTCCGATTCAGGGACAGCCGGAGGATAGCAATCAGCCCCAGCATTTT; CDR3 protein: CASSPIQGQPEDSNQPQHF
clone size: NA; D gene: NA; J gene: TRBJ1-1; V gene: TRBV7-2; CDR3 DNA: TGTGCCAGCAGCTTAGGGGGGCCGCGGGCTGAAGCTTTCTTT; CDR3 protein: CASSLGGPRAEAFF
clone size: NA; D gene: NA; J gene: TRBJ1-1; V gene: TRBV12-3/TRBV12-4; CDR3 DNA: TGTGCCAGCAGGCTGTTCCCCCCCACTGAAGCTTTCTTT; CDR3 protein: CASRLFPPTEAFF
clone size: NA; D gene: TRBD1; J gene: TRBJ1-2; V gene: TRBV7-9; CDR3 DNA: TGTGCCAGCAGTTTCCCCGGGACAGGGCTTGGCTACACCTTC; CDR3 protein: CASSFPGTGLGYTF
clone size: few; D gene: NA; J gene: TRBJ2-7; V gene: TRBV4-1; CDR3 DNA: TGCGCCAGCAGCCTCACAGCGGACACTAGCTCGGGCGAGCAGTACTTC; CDR3 protein: CASSLTADTSSGEQYF
clone size: once; D gene: NA; J gene: TRBJ2-5; V gene: TRBV12-3/TRBV12-4; CDR3 DNA: TGTGCCAGCAGAAGGTCCGGGACACCAGCCCAGTACTTC; CDR3 protein: CASRRSGTPAQYF
clone size: many; D gene: NA; J gene: TRBJ1-2; V gene: TRBV6-1; CDR3 DNA: TGTGCCAGCAGTGTGAAACAGGGCTTCCATGGCTACACCTTC; CDR3 protein: CASSVKQGFHGYTF
clone size: NA; D gene: NA; J gene: TRBJ1-1; V gene: TRBV4-1; CDR3 DNA: TGCGCCAGCAGCCCTGTACTAGGGCTGAACACTGAAGCTTTCTTT; CDR3 protein: CASSPVLGLNTEAFF
clone size: few; D gene: TRBD2; J gene: TRBJ2-7; V gene: TRBV7-9; CDR3 DNA: TGTGCCAGCAGCCCTAGCGGGGGGCCCGCCGGCACCTACGAGCAGTACTTC; CDR3 protein: CASSPSGGPAGTYEQYF
clone size: NA; D gene: TRBD2; J gene: TRBJ2-1; V gene: TRBV7-2; CDR3 DNA: TGTGCCAGCAGCTTTTTTCGGGAGGGCCTACATGAGCAGTTCTTC; CDR3 protein: CASSFFREGLHEQFF
clone size: NA; D gene: TRBD1; J gene: TRBJ2-1; V gene: TRBV5-1; CDR3 DNA: TGCGCCAGCAGCGGACCGGGACAGGGAGAAAAATTTTACAATGAGCAGTTCTTC; CDR3 protein: CASSGPGQGEKFYNEQFF
clone size: few; D gene: TRBD2; J gene: TRBJ2-5; V gene: TRBV11-1; CDR3 DNA: TGTGCCAGCAGCTTAGTTGGACTAGCGGGAGGGAGCTCGGAGACCCAGTACTTC; CDR3 protein: CASSLVGLAGGSSETQYF
clone size: NA; D gene: TRBD2; J gene: TRBJ2-1; V gene: TRBV6-2/TRBV6-3; CDR3 DNA: TGTGCCGGCAGTTACTTGGGACTAGCGGGAGATGGGCAGTTCTTC; CDR3 protein: CAGSYLGLAGDGQFF
clone size: few; D gene: TRBD2; J gene: TRBJ2-7; V gene: TRBV7-2; CDR3 DNA: TGTGCCAGCAGCTACTCATCGACTAGCTACTACGAGCAGTACTTC; CDR3 protein: CASSYSSTSYYEQYF
clone size: NA; D gene: TRBD2; J gene: TRBJ2-1; V gene: TRBV24-1; CDR3 DNA: TGTGTCACCAGTGATTTCGGACTAGATGAGCAGTTCTTC; CDR3 protein: CVTSDFGLDEQFF
clone size: few; D gene: NA; J gene: TRBJ2-6; V gene: TRBV9; CDR3 DNA: TGTGCCAGCAGCGTATTCGGAGGGGCCAACGTCCTGACTTTC; CDR3 protein: CASSVFGGANVLTF
clone size: few; D gene: NA; J gene: TRBJ1-2; V gene: TRBV3-1; CDR3 DNA: TGTGCCAGCAGCCGTGCGTTTAACTATGGCTACACCTTC; CDR3 protein: CASSRAFNYGYTF
clone size: NA; D gene: TRBD1; J gene: TRBJ2-3; V gene: TRBV6-1; CDR3 DNA: TGTGCCAGCAGTGGGGGAATCCGACTCCGGGACAGGGACCCAGATACGCAGTATTTT; CDR3 protein: CASSGGIRLRDRDPDTQYF
clone size: few; D gene: NA; J gene: TRBJ1-2; V gene: TRBV29-1; CDR3 DNA: TGCAGCGTTGAAGTAGGAGGGTATGGCTACACCTTC; CDR3 protein: CSVEVGGYGYTF
clone size: once; D gene: TRBD2; J gene: TRBJ2-7; V gene: TRBV20-1; CDR3 DNA: TGCAGGGCTAGAGATTGGAGGACTAGCGGGGGCCCAGAGGAGCAGTACTTC; CDR3 protein: CRARDWRTSGGPEEQYF
clone size: NA; D gene: NA; J gene: TRBJ2-1; V gene: TRBV7-9; CDR3 DNA: TGTGCCAGCAGCTTATCCGGACAGATCCATGAGCAGTTCTTC; CDR3 protein: CASSLSGQIHEQFF
clone size: NA; D gene: NA; J gene: TRBJ1-2; V gene: TRBV5-1; CDR3 DNA: TGCGCCAGCAGCCCGGAGTGGAGGCCTAACTATGGCTACACCTTC; CDR3 protein: CASSPEWRPNYGYTF
clone size: NA; D gene: TRBD2; J gene: TRBJ2-1; V gene: TRBV5-1; CDR3 DNA: TGCGCCAGCAGGACTAGCGGGAGGAACAATGAGCAGTTCTTC; CDR3 protein: CASRTSGRNNEQFF
clone size: NA; D gene: TRBD1; J gene: TRBJ1-2; V gene: TRBV9; CDR3 DNA: TGTGCCAGCAGCCTGGACCTAGGGGGCGGCTATGGCTACACCTTC; CDR3 protein: CASSLDLGGGYGYTF
clone size: NA; D gene: TRBD1; J gene: TRBJ2-7; V gene: TRBV30; CDR3 DNA: TGTGCCTGGAGTTCGCCCTCTCCGGGACAGGGGACTTACGAGCAGTACTTC; CDR3 protein: CAWSSPSPGQGTYEQYF
clone size: once; D gene: NA; J gene: TRBJ2-3; V gene: TRBV10-3; CDR3 DNA: TGTGCCATCAGCGAGTGGGGAAGAGATACGCAGTATTTT; CDR3 protein: CAISEWGRDTQYF